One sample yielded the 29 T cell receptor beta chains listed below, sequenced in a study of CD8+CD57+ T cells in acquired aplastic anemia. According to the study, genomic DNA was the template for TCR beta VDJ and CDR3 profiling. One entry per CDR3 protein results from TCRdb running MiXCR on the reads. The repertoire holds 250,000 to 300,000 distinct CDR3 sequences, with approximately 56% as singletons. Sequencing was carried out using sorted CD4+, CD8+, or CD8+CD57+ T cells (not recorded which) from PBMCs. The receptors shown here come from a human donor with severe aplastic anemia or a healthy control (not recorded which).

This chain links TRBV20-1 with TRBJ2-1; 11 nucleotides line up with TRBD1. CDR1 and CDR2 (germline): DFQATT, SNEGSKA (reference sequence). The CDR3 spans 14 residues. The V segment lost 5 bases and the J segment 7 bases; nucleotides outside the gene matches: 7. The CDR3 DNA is TGCAGTGCTGCCGGGACAGGGGGTCGGAATGAGCAGTTCTTC. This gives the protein CSAAGTGGRNEQFF.

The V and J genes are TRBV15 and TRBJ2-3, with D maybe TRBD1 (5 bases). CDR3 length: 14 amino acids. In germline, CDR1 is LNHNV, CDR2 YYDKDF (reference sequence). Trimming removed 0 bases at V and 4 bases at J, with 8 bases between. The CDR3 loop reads CATSRDRAADTQYF. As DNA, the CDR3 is TGTGCCACCAGCAGAGACAGGGCAGCAGATACGCAGTATTTT.

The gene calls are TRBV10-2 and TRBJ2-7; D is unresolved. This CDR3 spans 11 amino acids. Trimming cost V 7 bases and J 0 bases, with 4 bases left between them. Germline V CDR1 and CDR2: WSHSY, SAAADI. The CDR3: CASTDSYEQYF. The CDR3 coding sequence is TGCGCCAGCACTGACTCCTACGAGCAGTACTTC.

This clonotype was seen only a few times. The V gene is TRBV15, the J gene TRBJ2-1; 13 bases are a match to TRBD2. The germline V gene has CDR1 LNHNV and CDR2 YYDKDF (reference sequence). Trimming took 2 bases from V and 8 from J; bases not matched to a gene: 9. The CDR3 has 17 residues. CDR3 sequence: CATSRRLAGGPSDEQFF. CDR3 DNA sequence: TGTGCCACCAGCAGACGACTAGCGGGAGGCCCGAGTGATGAGCAGTTCTTC.

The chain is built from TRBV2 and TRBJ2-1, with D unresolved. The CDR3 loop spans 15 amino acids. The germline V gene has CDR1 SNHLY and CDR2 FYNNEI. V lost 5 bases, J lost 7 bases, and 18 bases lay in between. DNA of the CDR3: TGTGCCAGCAGTTACCGCGTTGTTTATAGGAATGAGCAGTTCTTC. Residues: CASSYRVVYRNEQFF.

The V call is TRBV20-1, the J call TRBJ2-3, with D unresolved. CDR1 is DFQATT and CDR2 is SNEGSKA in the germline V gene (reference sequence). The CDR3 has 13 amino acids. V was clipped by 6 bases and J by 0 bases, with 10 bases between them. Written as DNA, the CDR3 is TGCAGTGCCCAAGGTCGTAGCACAGATACGCAGTATTTT. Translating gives CSAQGRSTDTQYF.

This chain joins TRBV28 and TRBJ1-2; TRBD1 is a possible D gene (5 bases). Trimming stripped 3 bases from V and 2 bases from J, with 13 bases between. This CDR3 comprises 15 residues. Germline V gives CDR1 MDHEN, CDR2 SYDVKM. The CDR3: CASSFGRGRNYGYTF. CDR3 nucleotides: TGTGCCAGCAGTTTTGGCCGGGGACGCAACTATGGCTACACCTTC.

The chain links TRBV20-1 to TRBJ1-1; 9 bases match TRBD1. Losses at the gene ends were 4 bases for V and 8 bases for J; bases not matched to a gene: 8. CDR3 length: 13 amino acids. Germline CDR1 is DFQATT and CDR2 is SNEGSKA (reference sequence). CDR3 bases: TGCAGTGCTAACGGACAGGGGAGCCCAGAAGCTTTCTTT. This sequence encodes CSANGQGSPEAFF.

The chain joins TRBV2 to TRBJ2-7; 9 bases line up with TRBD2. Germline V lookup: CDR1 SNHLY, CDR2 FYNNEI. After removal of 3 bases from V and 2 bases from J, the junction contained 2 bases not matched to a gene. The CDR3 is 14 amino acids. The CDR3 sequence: CASSEASGTYEQYF. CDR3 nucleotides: TGTGCCAGCAGTGAGGCTAGCGGGACCTACGAGCAGTACTTC. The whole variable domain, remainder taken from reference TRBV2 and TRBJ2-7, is EPEVTQTPSHQVTQMGQEVILRCVPISNHLYFYWYRQILGQKVEFLVSFYNNEISEKSEIFDDQFSVERPDGSNFTLKIRSTKLEDSAMYFCASSEASGTYEQYFGPGTRLTVT.

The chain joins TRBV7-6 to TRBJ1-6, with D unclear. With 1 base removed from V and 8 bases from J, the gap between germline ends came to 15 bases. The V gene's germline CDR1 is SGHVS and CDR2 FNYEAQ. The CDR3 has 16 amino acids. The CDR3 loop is CASSLGGQGLDSPLHF. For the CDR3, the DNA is TGTGCCAGCAGCTTAGGTGGGCAAGGGCTAGATTCACCCCTCCACTTT.

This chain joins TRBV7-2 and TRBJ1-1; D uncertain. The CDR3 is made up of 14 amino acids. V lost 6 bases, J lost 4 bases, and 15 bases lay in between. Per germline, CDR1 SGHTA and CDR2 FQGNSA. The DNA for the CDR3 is TGTGCCAGCAGTCTTATGTCTAAGGGCACTGAAGCTTTCTTT. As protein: CASSLMSKGTEAFF. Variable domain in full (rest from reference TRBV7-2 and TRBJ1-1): GAGVSQSPSNKVTEKGKDVELRCDPISGHTALYWYRQSLGQGLEFLIYFQGNSAPDKSGLPSDRFSAERTGGSVSTLTIQRTQQEDSAVYLCASSLMSKGTEAFFGQGTRLTVV.

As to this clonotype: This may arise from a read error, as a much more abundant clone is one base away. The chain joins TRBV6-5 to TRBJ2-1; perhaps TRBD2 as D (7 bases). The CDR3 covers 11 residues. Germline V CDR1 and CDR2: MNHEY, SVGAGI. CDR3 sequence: CASGGDNGQFF. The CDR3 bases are TGTGCCAGCGGGGGGGACAATGGGCAGTTCTTC.

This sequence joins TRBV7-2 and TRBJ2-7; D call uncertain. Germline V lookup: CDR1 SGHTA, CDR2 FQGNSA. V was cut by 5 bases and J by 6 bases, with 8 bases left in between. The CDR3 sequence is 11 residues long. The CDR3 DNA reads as TGTGCCAGCAGCCCGCTTCGCGAGCAGTACTTC. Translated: CASSPLREQYF.

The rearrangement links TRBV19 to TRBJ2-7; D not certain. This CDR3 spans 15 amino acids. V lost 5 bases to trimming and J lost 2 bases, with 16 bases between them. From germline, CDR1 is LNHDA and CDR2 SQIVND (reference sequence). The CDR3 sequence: CASSLWFDPTYEQYF. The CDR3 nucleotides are TGTGCCAGTAGTTTATGGTTTGACCCTACCTACGAGCAGTACTTC.

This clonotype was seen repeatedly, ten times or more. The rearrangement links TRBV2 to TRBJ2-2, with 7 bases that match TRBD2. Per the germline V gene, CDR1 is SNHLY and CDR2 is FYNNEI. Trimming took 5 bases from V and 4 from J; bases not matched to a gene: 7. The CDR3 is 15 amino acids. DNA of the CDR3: TGTGCCAGCAGTTTGCGGGGGTCGGGCACCGGGGAGCTGTTTTTT. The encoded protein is CASSLRGSGTGELFF. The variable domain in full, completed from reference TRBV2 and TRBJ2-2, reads EPEVTQTPSHQVTQMGQEVILRCVPISNHLYFYWYRQILGQKVEFLVSFYNNEISEKSEIFDDQFSVERPDGSNFTLKIRSTKLEDSAMYFCASSLRGSGTGELFFGEGSRLTVL.

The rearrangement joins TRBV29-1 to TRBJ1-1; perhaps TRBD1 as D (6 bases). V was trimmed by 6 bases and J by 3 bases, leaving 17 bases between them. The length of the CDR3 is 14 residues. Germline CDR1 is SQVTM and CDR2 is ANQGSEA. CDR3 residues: CSVTRGGLDTEAFF. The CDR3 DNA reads TGCAGCGTAACGAGGGGGGGCTTGGACACTGAAGCTTTCTTT.

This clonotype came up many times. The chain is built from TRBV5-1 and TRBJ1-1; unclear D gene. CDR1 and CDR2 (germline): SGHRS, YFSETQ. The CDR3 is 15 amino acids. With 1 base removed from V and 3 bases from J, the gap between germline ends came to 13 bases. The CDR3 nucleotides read TGCGCCAGCAGCTTGTCTCCGGGCCAGGACACTGAAGCTTTCTTT. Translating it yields CASSLSPGQDTEAFF.

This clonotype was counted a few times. As DNA, the CDR3 is TGTGCCAGCAAACAGGGGAAATGGGAGCAGTACTTC. This gives the protein CASKQGKWEQYF. V gene TRBV2 combines with J gene TRBJ2-7; 7 nucleotides match TRBD1. The germline V gene encodes CDR1 SNHLY and CDR2 FYNNEI. This CDR3 has 12 amino acids. J was trimmed by 7 bases and V by 7 bases; bases with no gene match: 7.

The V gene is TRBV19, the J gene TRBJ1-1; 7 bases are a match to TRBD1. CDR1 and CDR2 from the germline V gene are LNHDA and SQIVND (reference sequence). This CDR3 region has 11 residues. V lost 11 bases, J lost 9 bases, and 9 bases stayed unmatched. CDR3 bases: TGTGCCGGTCGACAGGGTGTCCAAGCTTTCTTT. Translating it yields CAGRQGVQAFF.

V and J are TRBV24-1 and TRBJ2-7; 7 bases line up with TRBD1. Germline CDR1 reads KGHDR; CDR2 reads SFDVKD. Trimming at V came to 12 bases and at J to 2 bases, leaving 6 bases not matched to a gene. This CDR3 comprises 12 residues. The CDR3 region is CASGQGAYEQYF. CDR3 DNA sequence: TGTGCCTCCGGGCAGGGGGCCTACGAGCAGTACTTC.

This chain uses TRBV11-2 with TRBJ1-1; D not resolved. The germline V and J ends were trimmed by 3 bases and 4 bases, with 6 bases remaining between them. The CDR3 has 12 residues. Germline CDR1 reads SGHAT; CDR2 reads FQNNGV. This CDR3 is CASSFRGTEAFF. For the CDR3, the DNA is TGTGCCAGCAGCTTCCGGGGCACTGAAGCTTTCTTT.

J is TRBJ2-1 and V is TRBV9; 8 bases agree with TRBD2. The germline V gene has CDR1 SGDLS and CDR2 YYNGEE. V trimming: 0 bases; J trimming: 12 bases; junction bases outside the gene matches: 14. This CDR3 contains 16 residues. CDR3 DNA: TGTGCCAGCAGCGTAGCAGCGGGGGAAGGCACAGATACGCAGTTCTTC. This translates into CASSVAAGEGTDTQFF.

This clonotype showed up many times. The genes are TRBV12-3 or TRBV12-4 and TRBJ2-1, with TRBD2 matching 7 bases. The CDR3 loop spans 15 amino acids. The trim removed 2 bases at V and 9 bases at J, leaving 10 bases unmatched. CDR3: CASSLRAGDLGEQFF. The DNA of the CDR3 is TGTGCCAGCAGTTTAAGGGCGGGGGATCTTGGTGAGCAGTTCTTC.

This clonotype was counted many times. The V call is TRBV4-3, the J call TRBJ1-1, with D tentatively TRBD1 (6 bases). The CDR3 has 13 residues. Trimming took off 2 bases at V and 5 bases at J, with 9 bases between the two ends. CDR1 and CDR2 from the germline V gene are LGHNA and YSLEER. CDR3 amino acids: CASSQLQGTEAFF. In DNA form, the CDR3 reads TGCGCCAGCAGCCAATTACAGGGAACTGAAGCTTTCTTT.

The CDR3 here is CASSQGGVSPLHF. CDR3 DNA sequence: TGTGCCAGCAGCCAGGGGGGTGTGTCACCCCTCCACTTT. The chain uses TRBV7-6 and TRBJ1-6, with 7 bases that match TRBD1. V was pared by 5 bases and J by 10 bases, with 5 bases of the junction left unmatched. Germline V gene data show CDR1 as SGHVS and CDR2 as FNYEAQ. The CDR3 has 13 amino acids.

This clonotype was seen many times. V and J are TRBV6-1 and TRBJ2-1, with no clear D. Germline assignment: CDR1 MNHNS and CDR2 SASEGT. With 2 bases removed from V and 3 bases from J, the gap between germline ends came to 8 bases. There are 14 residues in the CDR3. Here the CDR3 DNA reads TGTGCCAGCAGTGAACTTCAGGTCTACAATGAGCAGTTCTTC. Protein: CASSELQVYNEQFF.

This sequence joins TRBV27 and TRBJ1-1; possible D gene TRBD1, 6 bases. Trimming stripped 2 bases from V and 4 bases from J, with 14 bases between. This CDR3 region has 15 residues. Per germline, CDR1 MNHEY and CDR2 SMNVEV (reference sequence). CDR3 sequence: CASSLSSGAGTEAFF. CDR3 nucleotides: TGTGCCAGCAGTTTAAGCTCGGGGGCAGGCACTGAAGCTTTCTTT.

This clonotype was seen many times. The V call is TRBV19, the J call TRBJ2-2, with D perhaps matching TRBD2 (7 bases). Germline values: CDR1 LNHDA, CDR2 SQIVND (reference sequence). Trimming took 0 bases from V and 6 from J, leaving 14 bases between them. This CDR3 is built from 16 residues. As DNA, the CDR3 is TGTGCCAGTAGTATAGATTACCGGGGGGCCGCCGGGGAGCTGTTTTTT. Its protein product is CASSIDYRGAAGELFF.

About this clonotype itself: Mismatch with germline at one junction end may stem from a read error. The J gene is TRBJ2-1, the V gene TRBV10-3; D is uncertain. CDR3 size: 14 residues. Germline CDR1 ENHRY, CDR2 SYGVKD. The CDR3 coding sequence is TGTGCCATCAGTGACCCTACAACCTACAATGAGCAGTTCTTT. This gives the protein CAISDPTTYNEQFF.